The sample holds a few counts of the clone carrying this TCR beta chain. As yet, its antigen is unknown. V was pared by 3 bases and J by 2 bases, with 9 bases between. The CDR3 is made up of 14 amino acids. Germline V CDR1 and CDR2: MRHNA, SNTAGT. Time point specified: week 35, safety follow-up. Vaccination comprised doses that each held 300 ug of mutant IDH1 20-mer peptide, plus topical imiquimod. This sample is drawn from a study of a mutant IDH1 vaccine in newly diagnosed glioma. Data came from immunoSEQ multiplex PCR; TCRdb stores just in-frame clones and leaves some out. The sample has 29,000 or so clones, roughly 82% seen once.

The sequence was collected from a man in his fifties with glioma. The specimen was PBMCs, collected from a glioma patient whose treatment included an IDH1 peptide vaccine. This chain links TRBV6-4 with TRBJ2-3, with D possibly TRBD1 on 5 matching bases. CDR3 nucleotides: TGTGCCAGCAGTGAAGGGGCACACACAGATACGCAGTATTTT. Translating it yields CASSEGAHTDTQYF.